A single sample is the source of the 31 T cell receptor beta chains below, sequenced in a study of metastatic and nonmetastatic thyroid tumors. TCRdb ran MiXCR on the PCR reads. The sample has about 17,000 clones; about 28% are singletons. Nobody among the patients had been given any treatment before thyroid surgery. Sequencing used tumor tissue. The receptors stem from a female donor with papillary thyroid cancer or a benign thyroid nodule (not recorded which). Some clones in this sample may be carry-over from other donors' samples.

The chain recombines TRBV6-1 with TRBJ1-1; tentatively, D is TRBD1 (5 bases). Trimming took 6 bases from V and 1 from J, leaving 6 bases between them. Germline-derived CDR1 and CDR2 are MNHNS and SASEGT. This CDR3 has 12 residues. The CDR3 protein is CASRGTNTEAFF. In DNA form, the CDR3 reads TGTGCCAGCAGGGGGACGAACACTGAAGCTTTCTTT.

The gene calls are TRBV7-2 and TRBJ1-1; D unresolved. Trimming stripped 6 bases from V and 0 bases from J, with 8 bases between. Germline values: CDR1 SGHTA, CDR2 FQGNSA. CDR3 length: 13 residues. The CDR3 coding sequence is TGTGCCAGCAGTCCGTACTTGAACACTGAAGCTTTCTTT. Residues: CASSPYLNTEAFF. Complete variable domain (other parts from reference TRBV7-2 and TRBJ1-1): GAGVSQSPSNKVTEKGKDVELRCDPISGHTALYWYRQSLGQGLEFLIYFQGNSAPDKSGLPSDRFSAERTGGSVSTLTIQRTQQEDSAVYLCASSPYLNTEAFFGQGTRLTVV.

With regard to this clone: A junction boundary mismatches the germline segment, possibly from a read error. The chain has TRBV12-3 or TRBV12-4 and TRBJ1-5, with TRBD1 matching 7 bases. The CDR3 consists of 12 residues. CDR3 coding DNA: TGTGCCAGCAGCGACAGGGATCAGCGCCAGCATTTT. Translating gives CASSDRDQRQHF.

The CDR3 reads CASSPGGGTEAFF. CDR3 bases: TGTGCCAGCAGTCCGGGGGGAGGGACTGAAGCTTTCTTT. The rearrangement links TRBV27 to TRBJ1-1, with a tentative D call TRBD1 (5 bases). The germline gives CDR1 MNHEY, CDR2 SMNVEV (reference sequence). With 5 bases removed from V and 5 bases from J, the gap between germline ends came to 12 bases. The CDR3 totals 13 residues.

This chain joins TRBV6-1 and TRBJ2-3; 7 bases fit TRBD2. Unmatched junction bases numbered 15, after V lost 8 bases and J lost 4 bases. Germline CDR1 is MNHNS and CDR2 is SASEGT. This CDR3 is built from 16 residues. In DNA form, the CDR3 reads TGTGCCAGCTCCGACTGGGGCGGGAGCTCCGCAGATACGCAGTATTTT. It specifies CASSDWGGSSADTQYF.

The genes are TRBV20-1 and TRBJ1-5, with 7 bases that match TRBD1. The CDR3 loop spans 15 amino acids. V shed 1 base, J shed 2 bases, and the junction held 5 bases outside the gene matches. CDR1 DFQATT and CDR2 SNEGSKA come from the germline V gene (reference sequence). The CDR3 DNA reads TGCAGTGCTAGAGGACGACAGGGAGGCAATCAGCCCCAGCATTTT. This translates into CSARGRQGGNQPQHF.

This clone was counted once. V usage is TRBV3-1 and J usage is TRBJ2-1, with D possibly TRBD2 on 5 matching bases. This CDR3 has 12 amino acids. V was shortened by 2 bases and J by 9 bases, with 8 bases between the two germline ends. Germline CDR1 reads LGHDT; CDR2 reads YNNKEL (reference sequence). CDR3 DNA: TGTGCCAGCAGCCAACGCGCGGGTGAGCAGTTCTTC. This codes for CASSQRAGEQFF.

This clone appeared many times. The rearrangement links TRBV4-1 to TRBJ2-7, with D maybe TRBD2 (6 bases). Trimming took off 0 bases at V and 1 base at J, with 13 bases between the two ends. Germline CDR1 and CDR2: MGHRA and YSYEKL. The CDR3 consists of 16 residues. The CDR3 loop is CASSQDRDFSSYEQYF. The CDR3 nucleotides read TGCGCCAGCAGCCAAGATCGGGACTTCTCTTCCTACGAGCAGTACTTC.

The J gene is TRBJ2-7, the V gene TRBV7-8; 14 bases are a match to TRBD2. Losses at the gene ends were 3 bases for V and 2 bases for J; bases not matched to a gene: 9. The CDR3 spans 18 residues. CDR1 SGHVS and CDR2 FQNEAQ come from the germline V gene. CDR3 sequence: CASSFTGTSGSSAYEQYF. The DNA for the CDR3 is TGTGCCAGCAGCTTTACCGGGACTAGCGGGAGCTCCGCCTACGAGCAGTACTTC.

The sample holds many counts of this clone. The chain employs TRBV4-3 and TRBJ1-4; D is uncertain. This CDR3 spans 18 amino acids. Per germline, CDR1 LGHNA and CDR2 YSLEER. Trimming stripped 3 bases from V and 4 bases from J, with 21 bases between. The CDR3 region has the DNA TGCGCCAGCAGCCACGGCCGCGTCGGACGGCGTCATAATGAAAAACTGTTTTTT. It codes for CASSHGRVGRRHNEKLFF.

The chain carries TRBV30 and TRBJ2-7; D remains unclear. Germline V lookup: CDR1 GTSNPN, CDR2 SVGIG (reference sequence). The CDR3 covers 11 residues. V dropped 2 bases and J dropped 7 bases, with 9 bases sitting between them. CDR3 coding DNA: TGTGCCTGGAGTCTGCAGCAGGAGCAGTACTTC. This translates into CAWSLQQEQYF.

The sample holds one count of this clone. The chain uses TRBV5-1 and TRBJ2-1; 8 nucleotides match TRBD2. Germline values: CDR1 SGHRS, CDR2 YFSETQ. The junction had 11 bases not matched to a gene; V was cut back by 7 bases and J by 8 bases. This CDR3 comprises 14 residues. The CDR3 nucleotides read TGCGCCAGCTCCCGGGAGGGGCTTGGGGATGAGCAGTTCTTC. As protein: CASSREGLGDEQFF.

The chain links TRBV2 to TRBJ2-1, with D possibly TRBD1 on 6 matching bases. There are 12 residues in the CDR3. V shed 10 bases and J shed 5 bases, with 12 bases lying between them. Germline V gene lookup returns CDR1 SNHLY and CDR2 FYNNEI. The CDR3 reads CAKHRAHNEQFF. The DNA for the CDR3 is TGTGCCAAACACAGGGCGCACAATGAGCAGTTCTTC.

There are many counts of this clone. The chain employs TRBV28 and TRBJ1-4, with a possible D match to TRBD1 (5 bases). V was cut by 5 bases and J by 10 bases, with 11 bases left in between. The length of the CDR3 is 12 residues. CDR1 MDHEN and CDR2 SYDVKM come from the germline V gene. The CDR3 region has the DNA TGTGCCAGCAGTCCGCCGAGGGGAAAACTGTTTTTT. Its translation is CASSPPRGKLFF.

The rearrangement uses TRBV4-1 and TRBJ1-2; the D is unclear. The CDR3 sequence is 13 residues long. The germline CDR1 and CDR2 sequences are MGHRA and YSYEKL. Trimming removed 1 base at V and 3 bases at J, with 6 bases between. CDR3 nucleotide sequence: TGCGCCAGCAGCCAAGTGGGTTACTATGGCTACACCTTC. It translates to CASSQVGYYGYTF.

V is TRBV6-2 or TRBV6-3 and J is TRBJ2-5, with unresolved D. This CDR3 has 11 residues. V lost 3 bases to trimming and J lost 4 bases, with 3 bases between them. CDR1 is MNHEY, CDR2 SVGEGT, per germline. CDR3 DNA sequence: TGTGCCAGCAGTTATAGAGAGACCCAGTACTTC. Protein product: CASSYRETQYF.

This clone appeared many times. V usage is TRBV29-1 and J usage is TRBJ2-7; D might be TRBD1 (9 bases). Trimming took off 3 bases at V and 1 base at J, with 16 bases between the two ends. Germline CDR1 is SQVTM and CDR2 is ANQGSEA. The CDR3 has 15 amino acids. Written as DNA, the CDR3 is TGCAGCGTTGAGGGGACAGGGACTAGGTCCTACGAGCAGTACTTC. Translation: CSVEGTGTRSYEQYF.

This clone rates as medium-sized. V usage is TRBV29-1 and J usage is TRBJ2-7; TRBD1 aligns across 9 bases. The CDR3 loop spans 15 amino acids. V lost 3 bases, J lost 4 bases, and 10 bases stayed unmatched. Germline V gene data show CDR1 as SQVTM and CDR2 as ANQGSEA. CDR3 amino acids: CSVESPGTGRYEQYF. CDR3 in DNA: TGCAGCGTTGAGAGCCCCGGGACAGGGAGGTACGAGCAGTACTTC.

A few counts support this clone. The chain carries TRBV9 and TRBJ2-3; the D gene is possibly TRBD1 (6 bases). This CDR3 comprises 18 residues. The V gene lost 0 bases and the J gene lost 3 bases, with 20 bases spanning the gap. Germline CDR1 SGDLS, CDR2 YYNGEE. CDR3 sequence (DNA): TGTGCCAGCAGCGTAGAGGGGACACCCCATGAGGTGACAGATACGCAGTATTTT. This translates into CASSVEGTPHEVTDTQYF.

The gene calls are TRBV18 and TRBJ1-1, with D possibly matching TRBD1 (6 bases). The V gene lost 5 bases and the J gene lost 1 base, with 8 bases spanning the gap. CDR3 length equals 13 residues. Germline CDR1 reads KGHSH; CDR2 reads LQKENI. CDR3 coding DNA: TGTGCCAGCTCAGCGACAGGGAACACTGAAGCTTTCTTT. Amino acids: CASSATGNTEAFF. Full variable domain (outside the CDR3, taken from reference TRBV18 and TRBJ1-1): NAGVMQNPRHLVRRRGQEARLRCSPMKGHSHVYWYRQLPEEGLKFMVYLQKENIIDESGMPKERFSAEFPKEGPSILRIQQVVRGDSAAYFCASSATGNTEAFFGQGTRLTVV.

This chain uses TRBV18 with TRBJ2-3; 8 positions agree with TRBD2. The CDR3 sequence is 13 residues long. CDR1 KGHSH and CDR2 LQKENI come from the germline V gene. Unmatched junction bases numbered 1, after V lost 4 bases and J lost 4 bases. CDR3 nucleotides: TGTGCCAGCTCACTGACTAGCGCAGATACGCAGTATTTT. This encodes CASSLTSADTQYF.

The rearrangement uses TRBV5-1 and TRBJ2-7; D is perhaps TRBD2 (6 bases). The CDR3 covers 14 residues. Germline V gene lookup returns CDR1 SGHRS and CDR2 YFSETQ. The V gene lost 4 bases and the J gene lost 3 bases, with 14 bases spanning the gap. The CDR3 is CASSPGLPLYEQYF. The CDR3 coding sequence is TGCGCCAGCAGCCCGGGACTTCCTCTCTACGAGCAGTACTTC.

This rearrangement joins TRBV28 to TRBJ1-1; D is uncertain. Germline V lookup: CDR1 MDHEN, CDR2 SYDVKM. V was trimmed by 9 bases and J by 1 base, leaving 15 bases between them. The CDR3 is 14 residues long. The CDR3 here is CASLPWASNTEAFF. Written as DNA, the CDR3 is TGTGCCAGTTTACCTTGGGCATCGAACACTGAAGCTTTCTTT.

V usage is TRBV27 and J usage is TRBJ2-3; 7 positions agree with TRBD1. Losses at the gene ends were 5 bases for V and 1 base for J; bases not matched to a gene: 6. The CDR3 extends over 15 amino acids. The germline V gene encodes CDR1 MNHEY and CDR2 SMNVEV (reference sequence). The CDR3: CASSPRTGGTDTQYF. The CDR3 DNA reads TGTGCCAGCAGTCCTCGGACAGGCGGCACAGATACGCAGTATTTT.

In regard to this clone: One end of the junction fails to match germline, which may point to a read error. This chain connects TRBV28 to TRBJ1-6, with TRBD1 matching over 8 bases. Gene TRBJ1-1 matches the end of the DNA better, so the J call may be wrong. The CDR3 sequence is 18 residues long. Germline values: CDR1 MDHEN, CDR2 SYDVKM. In DNA form, the CDR3 reads TGTGCCAGCAGTTTATCGCAGGGTGGTCGGACAGGGAGGACTGAGGCTTTCTTT. Its protein product is CASSLSQGGRTGRTEAFF.

This clone was detected a few times. This chain uses TRBV6-1 with TRBJ2-2, with 11 bases aligning to TRBD2. Germline values: CDR1 MNHNS, CDR2 SASEGT. This CDR3 has 16 residues. V gave up 9 bases and J gave up 6 bases; unmatched junction bases: 12. CDR3 sequence (DNA): TGTGCCAGTTACCGCCTAGCGGGAGGAAACGCCGGGGAGCTGTTTTTT. Translated, it gives CASYRLAGGNAGELFF.

The rearrangement links TRBV2 to TRBJ2-7, with no clear D. The CDR3 contains 12 residues. V dropped 2 bases and J dropped 2 bases, with 4 bases sitting between them. CDR1 and CDR2 (germline): SNHLY, FYNNEI. The CDR3 region has the DNA TGTGCCAGCAGTGAACGGACCTACGAGCAGTACTTC. This sequence encodes CASSERTYEQYF.

This clone was recorded at least ten times. The chain employs TRBV27 and TRBJ1-5; D is unresolved. Germline V CDR1 and CDR2: MNHEY, SMNVEV (reference sequence). V lost 5 bases, J lost 7 bases, and 15 bases lay in between. CDR3 length: 14 residues. The CDR3 region is CASSLLPGRQPQHF. The DNA for the CDR3 is TGTGCCAGCAGTCTCCTTCCGGGAAGACAGCCCCAGCATTTT.

On this clone: An end of the junction differs from the germline gene, which may be a read error. The chain uses TRBV11-2 and TRBJ2-7, with TRBD1 matching 8 bases. This CDR3 is 15 amino acids long. CDR1 and CDR2 from the germline V gene are SGHAT and FQNNGV. CDR3 nucleotide sequence: TGTGCCAGCAACTTAGGAGCAGGGGGCAATTACGAGCAGTACTTC. Its protein is CASNLGAGGNYEQYF.

This clone was seen a few times. A read error may explain this, as a much larger clone is one base away. The CDR3 sequence is CASSLGSRTDTQYF. The CDR3 nucleotides are TGTGCCAGCTCACTGGGCAGCCGCACAGATACGCAGTATTTT. The rearrangement links TRBV18 to TRBJ2-3; D is unresolved. This CDR3 has 14 residues. The V end lost 4 bases, the J end lost 1 base, and 9 bases lay between the germline ends. CDR1 and CDR2 (germline): KGHSH, LQKENI.

This clone was counted a few times. This sequence joins TRBV19 and TRBJ2-6; 7 nucleotides align to TRBD1. After removal of 5 bases from V and 2 bases from J, the junction contained 0 bases not matched to a gene. The CDR3 runs 14 residues. CDR1 is LNHDA and CDR2 is SQIVND in the germline V gene (reference sequence). The CDR3 sequence is CASSQGAGANVLTF. The DNA of the CDR3 is TGTGCCAGTAGTCAGGGGGCTGGGGCCAACGTCCTGACTTTC.